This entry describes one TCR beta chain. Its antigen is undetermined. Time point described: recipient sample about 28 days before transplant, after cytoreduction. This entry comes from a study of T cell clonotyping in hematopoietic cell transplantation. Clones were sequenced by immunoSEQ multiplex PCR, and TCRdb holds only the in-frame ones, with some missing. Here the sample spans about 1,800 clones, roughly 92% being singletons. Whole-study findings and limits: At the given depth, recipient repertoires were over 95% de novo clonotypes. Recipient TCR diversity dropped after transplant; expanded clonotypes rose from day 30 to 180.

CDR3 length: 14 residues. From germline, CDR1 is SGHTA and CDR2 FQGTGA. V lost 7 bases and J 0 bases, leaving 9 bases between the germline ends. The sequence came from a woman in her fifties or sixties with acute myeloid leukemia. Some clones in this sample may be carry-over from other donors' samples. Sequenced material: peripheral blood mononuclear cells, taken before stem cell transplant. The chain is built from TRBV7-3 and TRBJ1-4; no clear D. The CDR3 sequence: CASTNLTTNEKLFF. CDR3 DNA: TGTGCCAGCACCAATTTAACAACTAATGAAAAACTGTTTTTT.